Below, 6 T cell receptor beta chains from the same sample are listed, as sequenced in a study of T cell clonality in common variable immunodeficiency. TCRdb keeps only in-frame clones here, not all; method: immunoSEQ multiplex PCR. Recorded here are tens of thousands of clones, none singletons. The study's findings and limits: Fewer deletions and N-nucleotide insertions were reportedly seen in common variable immunodeficiency TCR beta sequences.

These TCRs' antigens remain unknown. Specimen: peripheral blood mononuclear cells. The receptors here all came from a human donor with common variable immunodeficiency.

A note on this clone: The read gets to within 3 residues of the CDR3 end, and the germline J gene fills in the rest. The chain is built from TRBV6-1 and TRBJ2-7; 12 bases agree with TRBD2. Trimming at V came to 4 bases and at J to 1 base, leaving 5 bases not matched to a gene. CDR3 length: 16 residues. Germline V gene sequence: CDR1 MNHNS, CDR2 SASEGT. The CDR3 loop is CASSVTGTSGSYEQYF. The sequenced part of the CDR3 DNA is TGTGCCAGCAGTGTGACTGGGACTAGCGGGTCCTACGAG.

A word on this clone: The read ends 3 residues early relative to the CDR3; the germline J gene fills the gap. The chain recombines TRBV5-6 with TRBJ1-2; D not resolved. V dropped 3 bases and J dropped 5 bases, with 14 bases sitting between them. The CDR3 is 14 residues long. CDR1 and CDR2 from the germline V gene are SGHDT and YYEEEE. The CDR3 DNA, read in part, is TGTGCCAGCAGCTCGGTCTTTAGGGTGTATGGC. The encoded protein is CASSSVFRVYG. The CDR3 in full is CASSSVFRVYGYTF.

This clone appeared a few times. The read falls 3 residues short of the CDR3 end, and the missing part is taken from the germline J gene. The V call is TRBV19, the J call TRBJ1-4; D remains ambiguous. The germline V gene encodes CDR1 LNHDA and CDR2 SQIVND (reference sequence). The CDR3 is 15 residues long. The germline V and J ends were trimmed by 5 bases and 0 bases, with 10 bases remaining between them. The CDR3 bases that were read are TGTGCCAGTAGTCGGAACGGGGCAACTAATGAAAAA. Encoded protein: CASSRNGATNEK. In full, the CDR3 is CASSRNGATNEKLFF.

Note on this clone: The read ends 3 residues before the CDR3 terminus; that terminus is restored from the germline J gene. This chain uses TRBV7-2 with TRBJ2-7; TRBD2 is a possible D gene (5 bases). The germline V gene encodes CDR1 SGHTA and CDR2 FQGNSA. The V and J ends lost 3 bases and 4 bases respectively, with 16 bases between them. This CDR3 has 15 amino acids. The chain's CDR3 is CASSFSAPPGYEQYF. CDR3 DNA, as far as it was read: TGTGCCAGCAGCTTTAGCGCCCCCCCCGGATACGAG.

In this sample, this clone turned up a few times. The read comes to an end 3 residues before the CDR3 does, leaving the germline J gene to fill in the end. V is TRBV7-2 and J is TRBJ1-5; D ambiguous. Germline V gene sequence: CDR1 SGHTA, CDR2 FQGNSA. CDR3 length equals 16 residues. V shed 0 bases and J shed 0 bases, with 9 bases lying between them. Partial CDR3 DNA: TGTGCCAGCAGCTTAGCGATCGGTTATAGCAATCAGCCC. As protein: CASSLAIGYSNQP. The full CDR3 protein reads CASSLAIGYSNQPQHF.

Notes on this clone: The DNA ends 3 residues before the CDR3 does, and the rest of the CDR3 is filled in from the germline J gene. The chain couples TRBV5-1 to TRBJ2-7, with TRBD2 matching over 7 bases. Germline V gene lookup returns CDR1 SGHRS and CDR2 YFSETQ. The CDR3 is made up of 19 amino acids. J gave up 1 base and V 0 bases, and 16 bases lay outside the gene matches. The part of the CDR3 DNA that was read is TGCGCCAGCAGCTTGGCCATAACCGGCGGGAGAGGTAGTTCCTACGAG. Protein sequence: CASSLAITGGRGSSYE. The full-length CDR3 reads as CASSLAITGGRGSSYEQYF.